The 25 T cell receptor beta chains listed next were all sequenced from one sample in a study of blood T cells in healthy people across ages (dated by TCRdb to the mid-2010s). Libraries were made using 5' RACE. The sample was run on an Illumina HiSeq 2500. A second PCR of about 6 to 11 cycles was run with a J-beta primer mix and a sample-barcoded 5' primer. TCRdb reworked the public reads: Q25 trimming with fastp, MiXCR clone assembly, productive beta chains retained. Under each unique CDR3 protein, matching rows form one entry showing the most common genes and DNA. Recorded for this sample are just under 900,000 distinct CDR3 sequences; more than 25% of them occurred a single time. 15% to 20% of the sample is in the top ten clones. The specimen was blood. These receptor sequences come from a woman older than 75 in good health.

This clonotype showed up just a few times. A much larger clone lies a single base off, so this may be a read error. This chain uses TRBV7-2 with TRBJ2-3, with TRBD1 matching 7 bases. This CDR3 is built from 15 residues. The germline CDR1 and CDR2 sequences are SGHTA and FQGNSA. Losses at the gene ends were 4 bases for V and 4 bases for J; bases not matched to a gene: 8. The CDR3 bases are TGTGCCAGCAGCTGGCCGGGACAGACCGCAGATACGCAGTATTTT. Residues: CASSWPGQTADTQYF. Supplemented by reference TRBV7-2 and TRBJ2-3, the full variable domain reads GAGVSQSPSNKVTEKGKDVELRCDPISGHTALYWYRQSLGQGLEFLIYFQGNSAPDKSGLPSDRFSAERTGGSVSTLTIQRTQQEDSAVYLCASSWPGQTADTQYFGPGTRLTVL.

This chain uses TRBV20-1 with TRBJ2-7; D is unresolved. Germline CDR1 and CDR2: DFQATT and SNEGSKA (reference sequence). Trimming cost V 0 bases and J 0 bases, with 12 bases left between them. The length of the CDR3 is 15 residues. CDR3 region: CSARDETSSSYEQYF. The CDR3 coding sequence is TGCAGTGCTAGAGATGAGACTTCAAGCTCCTACGAGCAGTACTTC.

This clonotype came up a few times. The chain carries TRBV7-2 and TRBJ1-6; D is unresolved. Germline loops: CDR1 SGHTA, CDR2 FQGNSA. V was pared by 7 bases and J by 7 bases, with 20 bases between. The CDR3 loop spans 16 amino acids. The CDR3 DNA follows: TGTGCCAGCACCCTTCCCTCGGGTTTTGAGAATTCACCCCTCCACTTT. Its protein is CASTLPSGFENSPLHF.

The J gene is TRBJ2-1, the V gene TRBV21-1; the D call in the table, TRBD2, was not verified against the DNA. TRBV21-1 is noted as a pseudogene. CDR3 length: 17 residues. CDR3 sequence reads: CASSPGLQNKRCGEQFF. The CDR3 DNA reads TGTGCCAGCAGCCCGGGACTCCAAAACAAACGATGTGGTGAGCAGTTCTTC.

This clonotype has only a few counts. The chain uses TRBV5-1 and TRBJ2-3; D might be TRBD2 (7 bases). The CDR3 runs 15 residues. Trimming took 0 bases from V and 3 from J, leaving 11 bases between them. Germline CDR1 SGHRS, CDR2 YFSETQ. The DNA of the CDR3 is TGCGCCAGCAGCTTGGGGGGGGGCCAGACAGATACGCAGTATTTT. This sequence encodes CASSLGGGQTDTQYF.

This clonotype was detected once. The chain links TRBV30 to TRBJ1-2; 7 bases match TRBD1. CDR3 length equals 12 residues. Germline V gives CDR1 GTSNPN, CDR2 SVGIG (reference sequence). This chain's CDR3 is CASTGLPYGYTF. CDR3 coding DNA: TGTGCTTCGACAGGGCTCCCCTATGGCTACACCTTC.

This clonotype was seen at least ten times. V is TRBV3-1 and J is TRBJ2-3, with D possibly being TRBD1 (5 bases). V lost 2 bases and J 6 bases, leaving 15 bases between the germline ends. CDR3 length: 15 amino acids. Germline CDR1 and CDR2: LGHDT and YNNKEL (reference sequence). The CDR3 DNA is TGTGCCAGCAGCCAAACGTCCGGACAAAGGGATACGCAGTATTTT. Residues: CASSQTSGQRDTQYF.

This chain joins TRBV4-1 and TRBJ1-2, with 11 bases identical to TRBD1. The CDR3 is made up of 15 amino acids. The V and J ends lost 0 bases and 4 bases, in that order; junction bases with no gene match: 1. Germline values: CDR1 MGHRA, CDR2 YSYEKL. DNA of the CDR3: TGCGCCAGCAGCCAAGAGGGGACAGGGGGCTATGGCTACACCTTC. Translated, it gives CASSQEGTGGYGYTF.

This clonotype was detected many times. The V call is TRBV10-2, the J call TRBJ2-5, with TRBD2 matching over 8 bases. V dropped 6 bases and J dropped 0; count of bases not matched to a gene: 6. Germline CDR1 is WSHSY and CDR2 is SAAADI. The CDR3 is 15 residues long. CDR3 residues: CASRPSGSYQETQYF. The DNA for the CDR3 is TGCGCCAGCAGACCTAGCGGGTCGTACCAAGAGACCCAGTACTTC.

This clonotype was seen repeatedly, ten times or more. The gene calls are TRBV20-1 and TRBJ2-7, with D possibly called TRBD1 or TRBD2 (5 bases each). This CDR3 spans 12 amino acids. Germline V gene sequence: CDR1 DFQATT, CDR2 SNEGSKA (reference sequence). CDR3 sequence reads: CLPNGAPREQYF. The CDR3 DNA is TGCTTACCCAACGGGGCCCCCCGTGAGCAGTACTTC.

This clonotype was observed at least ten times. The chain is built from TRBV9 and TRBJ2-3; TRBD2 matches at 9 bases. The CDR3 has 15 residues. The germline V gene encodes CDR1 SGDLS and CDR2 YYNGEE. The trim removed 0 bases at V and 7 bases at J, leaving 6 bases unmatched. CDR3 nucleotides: TGTGCCAGCAGCGTAGTGGCGGGGGGGGAGAATACGCAGTATTTT. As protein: CASSVVAGGENTQYF.

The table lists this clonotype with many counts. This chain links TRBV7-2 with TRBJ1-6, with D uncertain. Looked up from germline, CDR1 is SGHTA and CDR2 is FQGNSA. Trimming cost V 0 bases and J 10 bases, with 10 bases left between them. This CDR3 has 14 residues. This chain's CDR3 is CASSLAGSVSPLHF. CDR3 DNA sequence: TGTGCCAGCAGCTTAGCTGGGTCCGTCTCACCCCTCCACTTT.

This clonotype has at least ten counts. In nucleotides, the CDR3 is TGTGCCAGCAGCTTAGGGGGGAGCTCCTATAATTCACCCCTCCACTTT. Protein: CASSLGGSSYNSPLHF. The chain employs TRBV7-6 and TRBJ1-6; D is perhaps TRBD1 (5 bases). V dropped 1 base and J dropped 0 bases, with 7 bases sitting between them. In germline, CDR1 is SGHVS, CDR2 FNYEAQ. The CDR3 is 16 residues long. Full variable domain (missing parts from reference TRBV7-6 and TRBJ1-6): GAGVSQSPRYKVTKRGQDVALRCDPISGHVSLYWYRQALGQGPEFLTYFNYEAQQDKSGLPNDRFSAERPEGSISTLTIQRTEQRDSAMYRCASSLGGSSYNSPLHFGNGTRLTVT.

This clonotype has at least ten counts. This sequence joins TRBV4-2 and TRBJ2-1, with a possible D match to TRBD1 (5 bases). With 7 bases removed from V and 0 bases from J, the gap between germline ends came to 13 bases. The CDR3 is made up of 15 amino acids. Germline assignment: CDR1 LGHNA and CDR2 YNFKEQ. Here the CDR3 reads CASTSDRSSYNEQFF. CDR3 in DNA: TGTGCCAGCACCTCAGACAGAAGCTCCTACAATGAGCAGTTCTTC.

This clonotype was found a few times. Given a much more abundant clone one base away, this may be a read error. The CDR3 protein is CTSSQDRSPREQFF. CDR3 coding DNA: TGCACCAGCAGCCAAGATCGATCTCCAAGAGAGCAGTTCTTC. The chain employs TRBV4-3 and TRBJ2-1; D call uncertain. Germline V gene lookup returns CDR1 LGHNA and CDR2 YSLEER. This CDR3 has 14 residues.

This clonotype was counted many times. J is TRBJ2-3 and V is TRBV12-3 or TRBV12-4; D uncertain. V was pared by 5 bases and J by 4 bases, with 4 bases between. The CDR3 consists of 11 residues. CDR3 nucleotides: TGTGCCAGCAGTACCGCAGATACGCAGTATTTT. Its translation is CASSTADTQYF.

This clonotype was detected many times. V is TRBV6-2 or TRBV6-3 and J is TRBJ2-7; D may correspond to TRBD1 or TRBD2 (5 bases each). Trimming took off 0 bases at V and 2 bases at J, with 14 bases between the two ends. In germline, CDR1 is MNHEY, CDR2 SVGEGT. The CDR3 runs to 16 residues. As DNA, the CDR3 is TGTGCCAGCAGTTACTCCTCGGGGCCGGTCCCCTACGAGCAGTACTTC. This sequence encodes CASSYSSGPVPYEQYF.

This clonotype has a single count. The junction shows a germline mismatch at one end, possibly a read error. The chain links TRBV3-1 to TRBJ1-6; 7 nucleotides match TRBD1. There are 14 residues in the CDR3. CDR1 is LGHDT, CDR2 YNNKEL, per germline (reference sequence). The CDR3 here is CASSLTGENSPRHF. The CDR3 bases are TGTGCCAGCAGCCTTACAGGGGAGAATTCACCCCGCCACTTT.

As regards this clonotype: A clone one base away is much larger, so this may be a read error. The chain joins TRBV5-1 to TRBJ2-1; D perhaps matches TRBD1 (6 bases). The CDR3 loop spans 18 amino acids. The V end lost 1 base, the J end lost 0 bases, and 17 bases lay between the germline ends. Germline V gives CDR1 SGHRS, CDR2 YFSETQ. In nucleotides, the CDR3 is TGCGCCAGCAGCTTGAGATCACAGGGTCCCAGCTCCTACAATGAGCAGTTCTTC. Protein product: CASSLRSQGPSSYNEQFF.

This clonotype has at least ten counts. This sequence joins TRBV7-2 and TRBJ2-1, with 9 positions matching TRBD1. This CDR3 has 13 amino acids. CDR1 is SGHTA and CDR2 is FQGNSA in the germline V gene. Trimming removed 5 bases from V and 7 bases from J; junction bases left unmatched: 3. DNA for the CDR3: TGTGCCAGCAGCCGGGACAGGGTAAATGAGCAGTTCTTC. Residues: CASSRDRVNEQFF.

DNA for the CDR3: TGTGCCAGCAGTTTACCAGGAGGGGCTACGGCTTCACCCCTCCACTTT. It specifies CASSLPGGATASPLHF. The chain recombines TRBV28 with TRBJ1-6; D is possibly TRBD1 (5 bases). Germline values: CDR1 MDHEN, CDR2 SYDVKM. This CDR3 has 16 residues. Trimming stripped 2 bases from V and 9 bases from J, with 17 bases between.

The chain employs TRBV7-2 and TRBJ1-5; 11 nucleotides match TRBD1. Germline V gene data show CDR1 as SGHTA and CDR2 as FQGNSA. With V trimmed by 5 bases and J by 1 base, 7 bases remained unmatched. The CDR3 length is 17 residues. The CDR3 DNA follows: TGTGCCAGCAGCGCCGGGACAGGGGGTGTGAGCAATCAGCCCCAGCATTTT. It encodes CASSAGTGGVSNQPQHF.

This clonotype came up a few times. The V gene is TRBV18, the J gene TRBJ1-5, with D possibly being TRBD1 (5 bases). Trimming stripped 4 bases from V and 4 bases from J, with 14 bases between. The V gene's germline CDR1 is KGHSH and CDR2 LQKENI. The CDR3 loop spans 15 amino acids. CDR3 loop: CASSQTGTENQPQHF. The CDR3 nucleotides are TGTGCCAGCTCACAGACCGGGACGGAGAATCAGCCCCAGCATTTT.

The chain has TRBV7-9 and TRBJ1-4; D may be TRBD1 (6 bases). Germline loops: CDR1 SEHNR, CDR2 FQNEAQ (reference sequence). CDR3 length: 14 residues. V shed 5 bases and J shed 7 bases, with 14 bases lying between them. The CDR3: CASSPQGLTEKLFF. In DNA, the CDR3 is TGTGCCAGCAGCCCGCAGGGGCTGACTGAAAAACTGTTTTTT.

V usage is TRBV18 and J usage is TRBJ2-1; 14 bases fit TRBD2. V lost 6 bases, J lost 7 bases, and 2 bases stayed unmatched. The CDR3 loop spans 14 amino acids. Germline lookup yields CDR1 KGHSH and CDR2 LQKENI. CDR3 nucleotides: TGTGCCAGCTCGGGACTAGCGGGGGAGAATGAGCAGTTCTTC. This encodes CASSGLAGENEQFF.